This section outlines one T cell receptor (beta chain) sequence together with its context. Generated by immunoSEQ multiplex PCR, the TCRdb table keeps only in-frame clones and is missing some. The data contain around 27,000 clones, around 60% of them seen just once; the ten biggest clones take up 5% to 6%. The data were obtained in a study of cytotoxic CD8 clonotypes in ibrutinib-treated CLL. Germline V gives CDR1 MNHEY, CDR2 SMNVEV (reference sequence). V shed 6 bases, J shed 0 bases, and the junction held 8 bases outside the gene matches. The CDR3 consists of 18 residues. This sample comprised PBMCs, obtained before ibrutinib treatment. The receptor comes from a human donor with chronic lymphocytic leukemia. This chain connects TRBV27 to TRBJ2-5, with 15 bases identical to TRBD2. CDR3 region: CASRRGLAGGWNQETQYF. DNA of the CDR3: TGTGCCAGCAGACGAGGACTAGCGGGAGGGTGGAACCAAGAGACCCAGTACTTC.